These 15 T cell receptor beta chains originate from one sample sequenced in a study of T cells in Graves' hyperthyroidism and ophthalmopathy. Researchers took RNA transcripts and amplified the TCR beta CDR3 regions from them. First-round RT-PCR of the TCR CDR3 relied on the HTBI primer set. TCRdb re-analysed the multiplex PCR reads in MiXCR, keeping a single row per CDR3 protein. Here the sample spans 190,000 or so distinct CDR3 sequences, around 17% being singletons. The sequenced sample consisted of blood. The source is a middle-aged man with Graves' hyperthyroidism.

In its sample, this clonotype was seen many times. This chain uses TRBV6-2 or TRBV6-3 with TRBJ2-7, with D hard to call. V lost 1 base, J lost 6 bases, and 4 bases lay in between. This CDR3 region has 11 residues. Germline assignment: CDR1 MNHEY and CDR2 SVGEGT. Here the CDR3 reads CASSYWGEQYF. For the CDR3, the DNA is TGTGCCAGCAGTTACTGGGGCGAGCAGTACTTC.

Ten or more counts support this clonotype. The CDR3 loop reads CATSDIRTGNPQETQYF. The CDR3, as DNA: TGTGCCACCAGTGATATACGGACAGGAAACCCCCAAGAGACCCAGTACTTC. The chain carries TRBV24-1 and TRBJ2-5; 7 nucleotides match TRBD1. The V gene's germline CDR1 is KGHDR and CDR2 SFDVKD. The CDR3 spans 17 residues. V was clipped by 3 bases and J by 1 base; unmatched bases: 10.

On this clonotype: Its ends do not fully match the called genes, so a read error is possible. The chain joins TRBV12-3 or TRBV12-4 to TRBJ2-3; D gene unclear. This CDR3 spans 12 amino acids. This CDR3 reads CVSRQSTDTQYF. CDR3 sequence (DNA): TGTGTCAGCAGACAAAGCACAGATACGCAGTATTTT.

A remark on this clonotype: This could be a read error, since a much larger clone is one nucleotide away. Here the CDR3 reads CAWSVVAVSVYSNQPQHF. In nucleotides, the CDR3 is TGTGCCTGGAGTGTAGTGGCAGTATCGGTCTATAGCAATCAGCCCCAGCATTTT. The chain is built from TRBV30 and TRBJ1-5, with D uncertain. With 0 bases removed from V and 0 bases from J, the gap between germline ends came to 18 bases. The CDR3 covers 18 residues. CDR1 is GTSNPN, CDR2 SVGIG, per germline (reference sequence).

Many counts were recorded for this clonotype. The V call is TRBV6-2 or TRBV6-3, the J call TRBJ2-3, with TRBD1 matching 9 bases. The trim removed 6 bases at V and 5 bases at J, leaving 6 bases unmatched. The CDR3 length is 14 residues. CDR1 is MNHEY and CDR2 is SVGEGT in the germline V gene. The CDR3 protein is CASRRTGAGDTQYF. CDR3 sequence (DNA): TGTGCCAGCAGACGGACAGGGGCGGGAGATACGCAGTATTTT.

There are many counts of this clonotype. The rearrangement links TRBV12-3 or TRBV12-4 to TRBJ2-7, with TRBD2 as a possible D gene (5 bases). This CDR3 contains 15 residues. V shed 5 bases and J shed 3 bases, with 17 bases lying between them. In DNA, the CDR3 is TGTGCCAGCAGTGAAGGGAGTTTGGACTTCTACGAGCAGTACTTC. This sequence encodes CASSEGSLDFYEQYF.

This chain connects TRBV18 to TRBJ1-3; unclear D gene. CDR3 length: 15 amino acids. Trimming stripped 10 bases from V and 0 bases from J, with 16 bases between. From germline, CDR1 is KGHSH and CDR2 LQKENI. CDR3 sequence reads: CATQRAGHSGNTIYF. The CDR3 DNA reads TGTGCCACCCAAAGGGCAGGTCACTCTGGAAACACCATATATTTT.

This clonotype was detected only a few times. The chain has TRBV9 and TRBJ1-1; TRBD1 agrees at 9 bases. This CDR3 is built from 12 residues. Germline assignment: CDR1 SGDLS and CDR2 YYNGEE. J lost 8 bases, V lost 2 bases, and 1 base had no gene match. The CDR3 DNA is TGTGCCAGCAGCGTTGACAGGGGGGAAGCTTTCTTT. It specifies CASSVDRGEAFF.

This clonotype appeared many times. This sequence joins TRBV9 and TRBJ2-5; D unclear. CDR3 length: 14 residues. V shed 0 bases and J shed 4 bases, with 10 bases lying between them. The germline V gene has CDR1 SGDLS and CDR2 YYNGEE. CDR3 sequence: CASSVGADGETQYF. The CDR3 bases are TGTGCCAGCAGCGTAGGTGCGGACGGAGAGACCCAGTACTTC.

CDR3 region: CAISDPGQGGEKLFF. In nucleotides, the CDR3 is TGTGCCATCAGTGACCCGGGGCAGGGCGGTGAAAAACTGTTTTTT. The genes are TRBV10-3 and TRBJ1-4, with D possibly being TRBD1 (5 bases). The CDR3 length is 15 residues. CDR1 and CDR2 from the germline V gene are ENHRY and SYGVKD. Trimming shortened V by 3 bases and J by 7 bases, and 15 bases separated the two germline ends.

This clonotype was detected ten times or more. This CDR3 is CASSLDRLLYYGYTF. The CDR3 nucleotides are TGTGCCAGCAGCCTCGACAGACTCTTGTACTATGGCTACACCTTC. The chain recombines TRBV2 with TRBJ1-2; the D gene is possibly TRBD1 (5 bases). CDR1 and CDR2 (germline): SNHLY, FYNNEI. Trimming cost V 6 bases and J 3 bases, with 17 bases left between them. The CDR3 is 15 amino acids.

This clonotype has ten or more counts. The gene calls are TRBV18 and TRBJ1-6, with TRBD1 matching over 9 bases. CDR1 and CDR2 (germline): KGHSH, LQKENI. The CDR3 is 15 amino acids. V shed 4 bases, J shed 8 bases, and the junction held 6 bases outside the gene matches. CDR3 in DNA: TGTGCCAGCTCACAGACAGGGGGGAACGATTCACCCCTCCACTTT. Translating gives CASSQTGGNDSPLHF.

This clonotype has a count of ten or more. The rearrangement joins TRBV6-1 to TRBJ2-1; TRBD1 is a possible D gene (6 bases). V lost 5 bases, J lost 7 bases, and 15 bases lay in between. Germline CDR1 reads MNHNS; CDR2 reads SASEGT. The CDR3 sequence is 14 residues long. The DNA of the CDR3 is TGTGCCAGCAGTCCTACCCCGCAGGGGAATGAGCAGTTCTTC. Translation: CASSPTPQGNEQFF.

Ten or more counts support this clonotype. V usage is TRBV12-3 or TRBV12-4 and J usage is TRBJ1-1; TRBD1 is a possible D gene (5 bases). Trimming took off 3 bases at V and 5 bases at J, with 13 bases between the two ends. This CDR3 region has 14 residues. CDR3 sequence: CASSFNQGGTEAFF. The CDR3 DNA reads TGTGCCAGCAGTTTTAACCAGGGTGGGACTGAAGCTTTCTTT.

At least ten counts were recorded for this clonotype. Here the CDR3 reads CASNLQGNTGELFF. The CDR3 DNA reads as TGTGCCAGCAATCTGCAGGGTAACACCGGGGAGCTGTTTTTT. J is TRBJ2-2 and V is TRBV9; weak D call: TRBD1 (5 bases). CDR3 size: 14 residues. Germline assignment: CDR1 SGDLS and CDR2 YYNGEE. V lost 6 bases and J 2 bases, leaving 11 bases between the germline ends.